The 20 T cell receptor beta chains presented below share a single source sample, sequenced in a study of T cell repertoires and HLA-DP antigens. Sequencing was performed with immunoSEQ multiplex PCR; in TCRdb, only in-frame clones are kept and a portion is missing. In the table there are fewer than 95,000 clones, about 89% of which are singletons. Antigen specificity for these receptors is unknown. Input material: CD4+ T cells from PBMCs. These receptors all stem from a man aged 45-60 years in good health and CMV-seronegative.

The chain carries TRBV5-6 and TRBJ1-3; TRBD1 matches at 8 bases. CDR3 length equals 17 residues. CDR1 and CDR2 (germline): SGHDT, YYEEEE. The V and J ends lost 1 base and 1 base, in that order; junction bases with no gene match: 7. The CDR3 nucleotides are TGTGCCAGCAGCTTGTTCGATGACAGGGGTTCTGGAAACACCATATATTTT. This codes for CASSLFDDRGSGNTIYF.

V gene TRBV6-1 combines with J gene TRBJ1-2, with 7 bases identical to TRBD1. Trimming took 4 bases from V and 4 from J; bases not matched to a gene: 6. This CDR3 region has 14 residues. Per the germline V gene, CDR1 is MNHNS and CDR2 is SASEGT. The CDR3 coding sequence is TGTGCCAGCAGTGTGGGACAGCCCCCCTATGGCTACACCTTC. Encoded protein: CASSVGQPPYGYTF.

This clone has only a few counts. This chain uses TRBV6-6 with TRBJ1-5, with a tentative D call TRBD1 (6 bases). Germline values: CDR1 MNHNY, CDR2 SVGAGI (reference sequence). The CDR3 consists of 15 residues. V was pared by 7 bases and J by 4 bases, with 17 bases between. The CDR3 is CASNLGGAPNQPQHF. The CDR3 DNA sequence: TGTGCCAGCAACCTTGGGGGGGCTCCAAATCAGCCCCAGCATTTT.

The chain is built from TRBV27 and TRBJ1-5; 8 nucleotides align to TRBD1. Germline V gene sequence: CDR1 MNHEY, CDR2 SMNVEV (reference sequence). The CDR3 is 16 residues long. V was pared by 0 bases and J by 3 bases, with 4 bases of the junction left unmatched. The CDR3 DNA reads TGTGCCAGCAGTTTATCCTCCAGGGGGCACAATCAGCCCCAGCATTTT. The encoded protein is CASSLSSRGHNQPQHF.

This chain connects TRBV5-1 to TRBJ2-7, with D maybe TRBD2 (6 bases). The CDR3 length is 13 residues. Germline CDR1 and CDR2: SGHRS and YFSETQ. Deletions cut 0 bases from V and 6 bases from J, with 10 bases between. Here the CDR3 DNA reads TGCGCCAGCAGCTTGGCAGGAGGGATCGAGCAGTACTTC. Translation: CASSLAGGIEQYF.

J is TRBJ2-5 and V is TRBV2, with 8 bases that match TRBD2. Germline-derived CDR1 and CDR2 are SNHLY and FYNNEI. V lost 6 bases, J lost 7 bases, and 13 bases stayed unmatched. The CDR3 sequence is 15 residues long. The CDR3: CASRDTLAVLVTQYF. For the CDR3, the DNA is TGTGCCAGCAGGGACACACTAGCGGTCCTCGTGACCCAGTACTTC. The full variable domain, in which reference TRBV2 and TRBJ2-5 provide the parts outside the CDR3, is EPEVTQTPSHQVTQMGQEVILRCVPISNHLYFYWYRQILGQKVEFLVSFYNNEISEKSEIFDDQFSVERPDGSNFTLKIRSTKLEDSAMYFCASRDTLAVLVTQYFGPGTRLLVL.

This chain joins TRBV11-2 and TRBJ2-1, with D possibly TRBD1 on 7 matching bases. This CDR3 has 15 amino acids. The V gene lost 5 bases and the J gene lost 4 bases, with 15 bases spanning the gap. Germline V gives CDR1 SGHAT, CDR2 FQNNGV. CDR3 residues: CASSPGDRQYNEQFF. CDR3 sequence (DNA): TGTGCCAGCAGCCCGGGGGACAGACAGTACAATGAGCAGTTCTTC.

The chain joins TRBV4-3 to TRBJ1-5, with D maybe TRBD1 (5 bases). The CDR3 extends over 15 amino acids. With 0 bases removed from V and 9 bases from J, the gap between germline ends came to 15 bases. Germline V lookup: CDR1 LGHNA, CDR2 YSLEER. The CDR3 is CASSQDSGGFWPQHF. In DNA form, the CDR3 reads TGCGCCAGCAGCCAAGACAGTGGGGGTTTTTGGCCCCAGCATTTT.

The chain carries TRBV15 and TRBJ2-5, with D possibly matching TRBD2 (6 bases). The V gene's germline CDR1 is LNHNV and CDR2 YYDKDF (reference sequence). This CDR3 is built from 15 residues. The ends were cut back, 0 bases at V and 4 bases at J, with 12 bases in the middle. The CDR3 nucleotides are TGTGCCACCAGCAGAGAACCGGGAGTACGAGAGACCCAGTACTTC. It codes for CATSREPGVRETQYF. The whole variable domain, remainder taken from reference TRBV15 and TRBJ2-5, is DAMVIQNPRYQVTQFGKPVTLSCSQTLNHNVMYWYQQKSSQAPKLLFHYYDKDFNNEADTPDNFQSRRPNTSFCFLDIRSPGLGDTAMYLCATSREPGVRETQYFGPGTRLLVL.

V usage is TRBV5-8 and J usage is TRBJ2-4; TRBD1 matches at 7 bases. CDR1 is SGHTS and CDR2 is YDEGEE in the germline V gene. Trimming took 6 bases from V and 8 from J; bases not matched to a gene: 11. CDR3 length: 14 residues. CDR3 DNA: TGTGCCAGCACCCTAGGGGGCAGTCGGTACATTCAGTACTTC. Protein sequence: CASTLGGSRYIQYF.

This chain links TRBV10-2 with TRBJ2-3, with a tentative D call TRBD2 (5 bases). Germline lookup yields CDR1 WSHSY and CDR2 SAAADI. The CDR3 extends over 13 amino acids. V was clipped by 6 bases and J by 4 bases, with 11 bases between them. The CDR3 DNA is TGCGCCAGCAGCCTAGCTGGGGCAGATACGCAGTATTTT. Translation gives CASSLAGADTQYF.

Concerning this clone: Sequence at one end of the junction differs from germline and may be a read error. The V call is TRBV5-1, the J call TRBJ2-1; tentative D call: TRBD1 (5 bases). Germline assignment: CDR1 SGHRS and CDR2 YFSETQ. This CDR3 spans 13 amino acids. The CDR3: CASNLDTYNEQFF. Written as DNA, the CDR3 is TGCGCCAGCAACTTGGACACCTACAATGAGCAGTTCTTC.

The table lists this clone with a count of one. This chain links TRBV19 with TRBJ2-3; D unresolved. There are 16 residues in the CDR3. Germline-derived CDR1 and CDR2 are LNHDA and SQIVND (reference sequence). Trimming stripped 1 base from V and 5 bases from J, with 16 bases between. CDR3 nucleotides: TGTGCCAGTAGTATAGTAACGGACCCCTCGCGAGATACGCAGTATTTT. Translated: CASSIVTDPSRDTQYF.

The chain combines TRBV6-5 with TRBJ2-7; TRBD1 matches at 10 bases. V dropped 5 bases and J dropped 7; count of bases not matched to a gene: 8. In germline, CDR1 is MNHEY, CDR2 SVGAGI. This CDR3 has 14 residues. The CDR3 region has the DNA TGTGCCAGCAGTCACGACAGGGGGCAAGGAGAGCAGTACTTC. Its protein is CASSHDRGQGEQYF.

A remark on this clone: One junction end does not reproduce the germline sequence, and a read error may be involved. The chain employs TRBV5-6 and TRBJ2-2; 7 bases align to TRBD1. The germline V gene has CDR1 SGHDT and CDR2 YYEEEE. The length of the CDR3 is 15 residues. The CDR3 DNA is TGTGCCAGCAGCTTTGGGACAGCGAAAACCGGGGAGCTGTTTTTT. This translates into CASSFGTAKTGELFF.

This clone appeared a single time. V gene TRBV7-9 combines with J gene TRBJ1-5; 7 nucleotides agree with TRBD1. CDR1 is SEHNR and CDR2 is FQNEAQ in the germline V gene (reference sequence). The CDR3 runs 15 residues. V shed 4 bases and J 2 bases; nucleotides not matched to a gene: 5. CDR3 sequence: CASSWGTGGNQPQHF. DNA of the CDR3: TGTGCCAGCAGCTGGGGAACAGGGGGCAATCAGCCCCAGCATTTT.

The chain combines TRBV5-8 with TRBJ2-7; 9 nucleotides agree with TRBD1. Germline CDR1 and CDR2: SGHTS and YDEGEE. The CDR3 extends over 15 amino acids. The J segment lost 5 bases and the V segment lost 0 bases, leaving 6 bases of the junction unmatched. The CDR3 DNA sequence: TGTGCCAGCAGCTTGGGGGACAGGGTAGTAAACGAGCAGTACTTC. Translating it yields CASSLGDRVVNEQYF.

This clone was detected only once. The genes are TRBV19 and TRBJ1-3; D gene uncertain. The CDR3 has 13 amino acids. CDR1 is LNHDA and CDR2 is SQIVND in the germline V gene (reference sequence). Between the trimmed V and J ends, which lost 8 bases and 7 bases, there was a span of 15 bases. Here the CDR3 DNA reads TGTGCCAGTTTGGGTGCTACTAAGAACACCATATATTTT. It encodes CASLGATKNTIYF. The whole variable domain, filled in from reference TRBV19 and TRBJ1-3, reads DGGITQSPKYLFRKEGQNVTLSCEQNLNHDAMYWYRQDPGQGLRLIYYSQIVNDFQKGDIAEGYSVSREKKESFPLTVTSAQKNPTAFYLCASLGATKNTIYFGEGSWLTVV.

The chain combines TRBV14 with TRBJ2-7; weak D call: TRBD2 (5 bases). The V gene lost 0 bases and the J gene lost 2 bases, with 8 bases spanning the gap. The CDR3 covers 14 residues. CDR1 SGHDN and CDR2 FVKESK come from the germline V gene. The chain's CDR3 is CASSQDLGAYEQYF. CDR3 nucleotide sequence: TGTGCCAGCAGCCAAGATCTCGGGGCCTACGAGCAGTACTTC.

The chain couples TRBV7-8 to TRBJ2-1, with D possibly being TRBD1 (5 bases). Trimming removed 6 bases at V and 3 bases at J, with 15 bases between. The CDR3 loop spans 15 amino acids. Per germline, CDR1 SGHVS and CDR2 FQNEAQ. The CDR3 DNA reads TGTGCCAGCAGGGTAGGGGTAGGATTCTACAATGAGCAGTTCTTC. It is translated as CASRVGVGFYNEQFF. Full variable domain (outside the CDR3, taken from reference TRBV7-8 and TRBJ2-1): GAGVSQSPRYKVAKRGQDVALRCDPISGHVSLFWYQQALGQGPEFLTYFQNEAQLDKSGLPSDRFFAERPEGSVSTLKIQRTQQEDSAVYLCASRVGVGFYNEQFFGPGTRLTVL.